Following are 27 T cell receptor beta chains from one sample sequenced in a study of regulatory T cells in long-lasting Graves disease. Time point reported: persistent/refractory GD, antithyroid drugs over 5 years with positive TRAb. Making the TCR library involved RNA that had been extracted from PBMCs. The TCR beta library used iRepertoire HTBI primers with Arm-PCR amplification of CDR3. MiXCR, run by TCRdb on the multiplex PCR reads, gives a single entry per CDR3 protein. The top ten clones hold around 13% of a sample with around 460,000 distinct CDR3 sequences, roughly 22% of them seen once. The material was peripheral blood mononuclear cells (PBMCs), obtained when the disease was refractory, from a patient treated with antithyroid drugs. All receptors derive from a female donor with Graves disease.

This chain uses TRBV28 with TRBJ2-4; TRBD1 agrees at 8 bases. There are 15 residues in the CDR3. J lost 5 bases, V lost 2 bases, and 5 bases had no gene match. Per germline, CDR1 MDHEN and CDR2 SYDVKM. CDR3 protein: CASSLVGGQENIQYF. CDR3 bases: TGTGCCAGCAGTTTAGTAGGGGGACAGGAAAACATTCAGTACTTC.

With regard to this clonotype: A much larger clone differs from this one at a single base, so this may be a read error. The rearrangement joins TRBV7-8 to TRBJ1-4; 10 bases match TRBD1. V was clipped by 8 bases and J by 2 bases; unmatched bases: 11. CDR3 length equals 17 residues. Germline-derived CDR1 and CDR2 are SGHVS and FQNEAQ. CDR3 region: CASHARTGGTTNEKLFF. For the CDR3, the DNA is TGTGCCAGCCATGCCAGGACAGGGGGGACGACTAATGAAAAACTGTTTTTT.

Concerning this clonotype itself: With a much larger clone just one base away, this may be a read error. The V gene is TRBV6-8, the J gene TRBJ2-7, with a weak D call TRBD1 (6 bases). The CDR3 totals 13 residues. Germline-derived CDR1 and CDR2 are MNHGY and SAAAGT. The CDR3 region has the DNA TGTGCCAGCAGACCTTCGGACAGATACGAGCGGTACTTC. This sequence encodes CASRPSDRYERYF.

Regarding this clonotype: A much larger clonotype is one base distant, so this may be a read error. The chain has TRBV7-9 and TRBJ2-7; no clear D gene. This CDR3 has 14 amino acids. Trimming took off 3 bases at V and 0 bases at J, with 9 bases between the two ends. The germline V gene has CDR1 SEHNR and CDR2 FQNEAQ (reference sequence). For the CDR3, the DNA is TGTGCCAGCAGCTTTTTAGTTGGCTCCTACGAGCAGTACTTC. Its translation: CASSFLVGSYEQYF.

The J gene is TRBJ2-3, the V gene TRBV11-2; TRBD1 is a possible D gene (5 bases). Germline-derived CDR1 and CDR2 are SGHAT and FQNNGV. CDR3 length: 13 residues. The germline V and J ends were trimmed by 5 bases and 5 bases, with 11 bases remaining between them. The CDR3 DNA follows: TGTGCCAGCAGCCCCCTAGGGGTAGATACGCAGTATTTT. It is translated as CASSPLGVDTQYF.

The V gene is TRBV30, the J gene TRBJ1-2, with D unclear. The CDR3 length is 13 residues. Trimming left V 4 bases short and J 2 bases short, with 11 bases between. CDR1 is GTSNPN and CDR2 is SVGIG in the germline V gene (reference sequence). CDR3 amino acids: CAWKDQSNYGYTF. The DNA for the CDR3 is TGTGCCTGGAAAGACCAATCCAACTATGGCTACACCTTC.

As to this clonotype: A much larger clone differs from this one at a single base, so this may be a read error. This CDR3 fails to terminate in the conserved phenylalanine or tryptophan, so it likely reflects a read error. This chain connects TRBV9 to TRBJ2-5; D is uncertain. The CDR3 sequence is 14 residues long. The germline V gene encodes CDR1 SGDLS and CDR2 YYNGEE. The V gene lost 0 bases and the J gene lost 5 bases, with 11 bases spanning the gap. The CDR3, as DNA: TGTGCCAGCAGCGTAGGGCAGCGAAGGGAGACCCAGTACCTC. The encoded protein is CASSVGQRRETQYL.

The sample holds a few counts of this clonotype. The chain couples TRBV10-3 to TRBJ1-3; 10 nucleotides line up with TRBD1. This CDR3 is built from 16 residues. The germline CDR1 and CDR2 sequences are ENHRY and SYGVKD. J was trimmed by 2 bases and V by 3 bases; bases with no gene match: 4. CDR3 in DNA: TGTGCCATCAGTGATATTGGACAGGGGGCTGGAAACACCATATATTTT. This gives the protein CAISDIGQGAGNTIYF.

A few counts support this clonotype. The chain joins TRBV6-1 to TRBJ2-5; possibly TRBD1 or TRBD2 for D (5 bases each). V was shortened by 8 bases and J by 2 bases, with 12 bases between the two germline ends. Looked up from germline, CDR1 is MNHNS and CDR2 is SASEGT. This CDR3 is built from 13 residues. CDR3 sequence reads: CASYRGPQETQYF. As DNA, the CDR3 is TGTGCCAGCTACCGGGGCCCGCAAGAGACCCAGTACTTC.

This clonotype was counted a few times. The V call is TRBV5-6, the J call TRBJ2-7; 8 bases align to TRBD2. With 3 bases clipped from V and 3 bases from J, the junction kept 11 bases outside the gene matches. The CDR3 runs 16 residues. Germline-derived CDR1 and CDR2 are SGHDT and YYEEEE. In DNA, the CDR3 is TGTGCCAGCAGCTGGGGTGGAGCGGGGGACTACTACGAGCAGTACTTC. This gives the protein CASSWGGAGDYYEQYF.

This clonotype has a handful of counts. The gene calls are TRBV5-1 and TRBJ2-7, with 7 nucleotides matching TRBD1. The CDR3 has 16 amino acids. J lost 0 bases, V lost 0 bases, and 6 bases had no gene match. Germline values: CDR1 SGHRS, CDR2 YFSETQ. CDR3 DNA sequence: TGCGCCAGCAGCTTGGGACCCTACAGGGGCTCCTACGAGCAGTACTTC. It specifies CASSLGPYRGSYEQYF.

A note on this clonotype: A much bigger clone sits one base away, suggesting this may be a read error. The chain carries TRBV15 and TRBJ1-6; no firm D call. CDR1 and CDR2 from the germline V gene are LNHNV and YYDKDF (reference sequence). Between the trimmed V and J ends, which lost 0 bases and 6 bases, there was a span of 12 bases. This CDR3 contains 16 residues. The chain's CDR3 is CATSRDPADSNSPLHF. The CDR3 DNA reads as TGTGCCACCAGCAGAGATCCGGCAGACTCTAATTCACCCCTCCACTTT.

Many counts were recorded for this clonotype. The chain combines TRBV11-2 with TRBJ1-6, with 9 bases aligning to TRBD1. The germline CDR1 and CDR2 sequences are SGHAT and FQNNGV. With 5 bases clipped from V and 10 bases from J, the junction kept 9 bases outside the gene matches. This CDR3 has 15 amino acids. The CDR3 loop is CASSEGTGRRSPLHF. Here the CDR3 DNA reads TGTGCCAGCAGCGAAGGGACAGGGCGGCGATCACCCCTCCACTTT.

In the case of this clonotype: Because it lacks the conserved phenylalanine or tryptophan at the end, this CDR3 is likely a read error. The J gene is TRBJ2-7, the V gene TRBV5-1, with 11 bases lining up with TRBD1. Germline values: CDR1 SGHRS, CDR2 YFSETQ. The CDR3 consists of 14 residues. V shed 4 bases, J shed 4 bases, and the junction held 4 bases outside the gene matches. CDR3 in DNA: TGCGCCAGCAGCCCCGGACAGGGGGCTTACGAGCAGTACTTG. Translated: CASSPGQGAYEQYL.

In its sample, this clonotype was seen a few times. The chain employs TRBV6-2 or TRBV6-3 and TRBJ1-1; D is unclear. The CDR3 has 15 residues. The V gene's germline CDR1 is MNHEY and CDR2 SVGEGT. Trimming cost V 0 bases and J 1 base, with 9 bases left between them. The CDR3 DNA follows: TGTGCCAGCAGTTACTCGAGAGGGCAGAACACTGAAGCTTTCTTT. Translated: CASSYSRGQNTEAFF.

The table lists this clonotype with a few counts. The chain uses TRBV12-3 or TRBV12-4 and TRBJ2-7, with TRBD1 matching 8 bases. The CDR3 consists of 15 residues. Losses at the gene ends were 6 bases for V and 5 bases for J; bases not matched to a gene: 12. The DNA of the CDR3 is TGTGCCAGCAGCCATACCGGGACAGGTTTTCACGAGCAGTACTTC. Its protein is CASSHTGTGFHEQYF.

At least ten counts were recorded for this clonotype. The chain employs TRBV11-1 and TRBJ1-2, with D unclear. V lost 7 bases, J lost 0 bases, and 12 bases lay in between. The length of the CDR3 is 14 residues. Germline V gives CDR1 SGHAT, CDR2 FQDESV (reference sequence). CDR3 sequence reads: CASKRSNTNYGYTF. In nucleotides, the CDR3 is TGTGCCAGCAAGAGAAGCAATACTAACTATGGCTACACCTTC.

There are many counts of this clonotype. V is TRBV27 and J is TRBJ2-5, with D possibly TRBD1 on 6 matching bases. Germline CDR1 MNHEY, CDR2 SMNVEV (reference sequence). The CDR3 has 15 residues. V gave up 5 bases and J gave up 5 bases, with 18 bases separating them. CDR3 loop: CASSTVQYRAETQYF. DNA of the CDR3: TGTGCCAGCAGTACAGTCCAATACAGGGCTGAGACCCAGTACTTC.

The chain combines TRBV7-3 with TRBJ1-5; 7 positions match TRBD1. In germline, CDR1 is SGHTA, CDR2 FQGTGA. This CDR3 comprises 15 residues. Unmatched junction bases numbered 6, after V lost 0 bases and J lost 7 bases. CDR3 in DNA: TGTGCCAGCAGCTTAACCCGGGACAGCGGCCAGCCCCAGCATTTT. This sequence encodes CASSLTRDSGQPQHF.

V usage is TRBV7-2 and J usage is TRBJ2-2; the match to TRBD2 covers 9 bases. V was pared by 3 bases and J by 3 bases, with 11 bases of the junction left unmatched. The germline CDR1 and CDR2 sequences are SGHTA and FQGNSA. This CDR3 has 18 amino acids. This chain's CDR3 is CASSLAGRGGPHTGELFF. CDR3 bases: TGTGCCAGCAGCTTGGCTGGGCGGGGGGGGCCCCACACCGGGGAGCTGTTTTTT.

The V call is TRBV7-9, the J call TRBJ2-2, with a weak D call TRBD2 (5 bases). The CDR3 has 12 residues. Trimming took 7 bases from V and 5 from J, leaving 8 bases between them. Germline CDR1 reads SEHNR; CDR2 reads FQNEAQ (reference sequence). The CDR3 bases are TGTGCCAGCACCACGGGGACCGGGGAGCTGTTTTTT. As protein: CASTTGTGELFF.

In its sample, this clonotype was seen many times. The chain combines TRBV7-9 with TRBJ2-7; TRBD1 matches 10 bases. The CDR3 length is 15 residues. Trimming removed 1 base from V and 2 bases from J; junction bases left unmatched: 2. Germline V gives CDR1 SEHNR, CDR2 FQNEAQ (reference sequence). CDR3 amino acids: CASSLGGQGPYEQYF. CDR3 nucleotides: TGTGCCAGCAGCTTAGGGGGACAGGGGCCCTACGAGCAGTACTTC.

This clonotype was recorded at least ten times. Written as DNA, the CDR3 is TGTGCCAGCAGCAGGGCGGGGCGCGGGGAGACCCAGTACTTC. The encoded protein is CASSRAGRGETQYF. The rearrangement joins TRBV7-2 to TRBJ2-5; tentatively, D is TRBD2 (6 bases). The CDR3 consists of 14 residues. Germline V gene lookup returns CDR1 SGHTA and CDR2 FQGNSA. Trimming removed 5 bases from V and 5 bases from J, with 15 bases in between.

The chain is built from TRBV5-5 and TRBJ2-2, with D perhaps matching TRBD1 (6 bases). CDR3 length: 15 amino acids. Trimming took 4 bases from V and 5 from J, leaving 15 bases between them. The germline CDR1 and CDR2 sequences are SGHKS and YYEKEE (reference sequence). The CDR3 DNA reads TGTGCCAGCAGCCTTTTGACAGGAACGACCGGGGAGCTGTTTTTT. Its translation: CASSLLTGTTGELFF.

The table lists this clonotype with many counts. The CDR3: CASTFGTGGEKLFF. The DNA of the CDR3 is TGTGCCAGCACCTTCGGGACGGGAGGGGAAAAACTGTTTTTT. The rearrangement links TRBV28 to TRBJ1-4; maybe TRBD1 (5 bases). CDR1 MDHEN and CDR2 SYDVKM come from the germline V gene. This CDR3 region has 14 residues. V dropped 7 bases and J dropped 8 bases, with 17 bases sitting between them.

In this sample, this clonotype turned up many times. This chain connects TRBV6-2 or TRBV6-3 to TRBJ1-1; D is unclear. V was pared by 0 bases and J by 1 base, with 12 bases between. Per germline, CDR1 MNHEY and CDR2 SVGEGT. The CDR3 extends over 16 amino acids. The CDR3: CASSYSNPPRNTEAFF. Here the CDR3 DNA reads TGTGCCAGCAGTTACTCGAATCCGCCGAGGAACACTGAAGCTTTCTTT.

This clonotype was recorded at least ten times. The chain is built from TRBV7-2 and TRBJ1-5; 7 bases line up with TRBD1. Per the germline V gene, CDR1 is SGHTA and CDR2 is FQGNSA. There are 13 residues in the CDR3. The junction had 3 bases not matched to a gene; V was cut back by 5 bases and J by 5 bases. The CDR3 nucleotides are TGTGCCAGCAGCCCCGACAGGGATCAGCCCCAGCATTTT. This translates into CASSPDRDQPQHF.